This TCR beta chain derives from a study of tumor-infiltrating lymphocytes in primary liver carcinoma. Starting from approximately 0.45 ug of total RNA, TCR beta cDNA was produced with a primer in the constant region. Slightly modified ARM-PCR served as the procedure for the TCR beta libraries. These libraries came from three rounds of nested multiplex PCR. With TRBV1-TRBV30 forward primers and a C-beta reverse primer, the first two PCR rounds were run for roughly 10 cycles each. TCRdb ran MiXCR on the multiplex PCR reads and lists one entry per CDR3 protein. The data hold approximately 340,000 distinct CDR3 sequences, with less than 65% observed a single time. Germline DNA was extracted too, while blood RNA derived from unsorted whole blood. This clonotype has ten or more counts. This CDR3 spans 15 amino acids. V gave up 4 bases and J gave up 3 bases; unmatched junction bases: 8. Germline lookup yields CDR1 ENHRY and CDR2 SYGVKD.

V is TRBV10-3 and J is TRBJ1-1, with 7 bases fitting TRBD1. Material for sequencing was peripheral blood. The receptor was isolated from a man aged 35-49 years with primary liver carcinoma and hepatitis B virus infection. The CDR3 is CAISARPQGDTEAFF. The DNA of the CDR3 is TGTGCCATCAGTGCACGACCGCAGGGGGACACTGAAGCTTTCTTT.